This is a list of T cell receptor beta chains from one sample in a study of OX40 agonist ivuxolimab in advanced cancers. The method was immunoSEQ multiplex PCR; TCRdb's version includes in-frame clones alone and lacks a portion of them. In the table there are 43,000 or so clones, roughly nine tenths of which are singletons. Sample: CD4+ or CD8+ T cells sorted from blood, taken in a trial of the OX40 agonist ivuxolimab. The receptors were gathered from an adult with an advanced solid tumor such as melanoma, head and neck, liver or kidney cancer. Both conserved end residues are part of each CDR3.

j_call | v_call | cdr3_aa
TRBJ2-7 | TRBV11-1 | CASSITGQGYEQYF
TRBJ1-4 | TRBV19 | CASLRTGTANEKLFF
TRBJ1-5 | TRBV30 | CAWSAKGLFNQPQHF
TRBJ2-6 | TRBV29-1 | CSLQDSTPFANVLTF
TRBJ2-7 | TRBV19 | CASTLRAGMGYEQYF
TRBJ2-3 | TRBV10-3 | CATISTDTQYF
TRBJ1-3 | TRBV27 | CASSRAGLSGNTIYF
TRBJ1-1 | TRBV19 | CASSIRTGDTEAFF
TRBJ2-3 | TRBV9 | CASSVTLAGSKDTQYF
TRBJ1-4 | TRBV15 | CATSKSRVDWEKLFF
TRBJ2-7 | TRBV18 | CATTGTGVNEQYF
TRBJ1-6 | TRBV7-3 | CASSLRRDSPLHF
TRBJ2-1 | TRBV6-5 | CASSYYGTRNEQFF
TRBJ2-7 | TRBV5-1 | CASSSVSGRSYEQYF
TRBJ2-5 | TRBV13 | CASSRRGLGETQYF
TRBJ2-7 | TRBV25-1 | CAVGDRGYHEQYF
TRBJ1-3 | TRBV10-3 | CAIRKDSTSGNTIYF
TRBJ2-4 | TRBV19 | CASSILAGVKNIQYF
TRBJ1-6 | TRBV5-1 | CASSLKSNRLNSPLHF
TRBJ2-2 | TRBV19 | CASRKPNTGELFF
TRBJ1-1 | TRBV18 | CASSPSRAATEAFF
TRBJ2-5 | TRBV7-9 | CASSRPGQETQYF
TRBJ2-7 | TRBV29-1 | CSTRLGHEQYF
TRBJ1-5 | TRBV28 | CASSIPGQGYQPQHF
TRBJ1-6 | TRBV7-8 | CASSIRDRGRSPLHF
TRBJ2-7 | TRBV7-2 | CASSSGLYEQYF
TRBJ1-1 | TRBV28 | CASRRTGNTEAFF
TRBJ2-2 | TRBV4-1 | CASSTVGVEELFF
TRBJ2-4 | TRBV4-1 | CASSHEKWGVLAKNIQYF
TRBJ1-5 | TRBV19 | CASGPGDYSNQPQHF
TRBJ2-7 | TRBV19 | CASSLHSSGEQYF
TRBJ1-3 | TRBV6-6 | CASSYGNTIYF
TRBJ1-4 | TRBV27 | CASSLSDDNEKLFF
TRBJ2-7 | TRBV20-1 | CSAITGFGQYF
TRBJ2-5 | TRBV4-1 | CASSLYPPGQNQETQYF
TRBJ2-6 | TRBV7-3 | CASRRDKRLGVLTF
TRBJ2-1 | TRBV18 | CASSRAESSYNEQFF
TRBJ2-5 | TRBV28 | CASSLGEETQYF
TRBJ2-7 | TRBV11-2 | CASSFREARYEQYF
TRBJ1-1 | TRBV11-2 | CASTLRDTTYTEAFF
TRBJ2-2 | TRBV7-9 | CASSLGVSLITGELFF
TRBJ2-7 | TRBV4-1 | CASSQDRAGIDLKSYEQYF
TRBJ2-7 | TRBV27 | CASSSLGDRYYEQYF
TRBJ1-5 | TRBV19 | CASSPWTGNQPQHF
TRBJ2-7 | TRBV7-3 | CASSLAGVVGQYF
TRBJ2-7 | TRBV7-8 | CASSLARTGGYEQYF
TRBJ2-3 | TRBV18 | CASSSGTGGDTQYF
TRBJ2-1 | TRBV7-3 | CASSLGPNYNEQFF
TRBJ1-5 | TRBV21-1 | CASSRTGIGNQPQHF
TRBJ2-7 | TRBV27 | CASSLSWGLAGVEQYF
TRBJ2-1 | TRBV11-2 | CASSLTLTYISYNEQFF
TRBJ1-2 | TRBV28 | CAGRTGYGYTF
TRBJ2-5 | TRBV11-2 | CASTRLGVKETQYF
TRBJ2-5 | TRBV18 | CASSPTGQETQYF
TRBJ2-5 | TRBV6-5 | CASRPATGTQETRYF